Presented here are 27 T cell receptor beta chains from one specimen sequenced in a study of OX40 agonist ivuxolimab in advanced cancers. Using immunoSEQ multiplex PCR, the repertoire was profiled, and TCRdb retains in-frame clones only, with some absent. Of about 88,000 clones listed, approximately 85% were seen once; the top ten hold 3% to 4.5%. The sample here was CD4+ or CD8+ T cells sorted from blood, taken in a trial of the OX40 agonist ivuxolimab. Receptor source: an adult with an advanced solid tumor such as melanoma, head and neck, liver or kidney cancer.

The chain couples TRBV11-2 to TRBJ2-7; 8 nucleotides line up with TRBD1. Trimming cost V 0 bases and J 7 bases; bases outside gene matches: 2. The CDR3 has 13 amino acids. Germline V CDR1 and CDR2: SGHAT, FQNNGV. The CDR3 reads CASSLEQGAEQYF. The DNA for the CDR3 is TGTGCCAGCAGCTTAGAGCAGGGGGCGGAGCAGTACTTC.

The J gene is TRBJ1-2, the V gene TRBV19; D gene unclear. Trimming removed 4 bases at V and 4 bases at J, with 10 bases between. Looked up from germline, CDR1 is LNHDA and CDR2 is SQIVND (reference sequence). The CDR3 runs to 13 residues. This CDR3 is CASSSTAIYGYTF. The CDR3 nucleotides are TGTGCCAGTAGTAGTACAGCTATCTATGGCTACACCTTC.

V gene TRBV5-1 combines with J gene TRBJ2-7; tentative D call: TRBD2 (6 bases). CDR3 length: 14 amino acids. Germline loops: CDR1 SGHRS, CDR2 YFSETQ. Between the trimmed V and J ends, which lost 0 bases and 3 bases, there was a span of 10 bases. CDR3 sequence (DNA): TGCGCCAGCAGCTTGGGGACTACCGGCTACGAGCAGTACTTC. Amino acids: CASSLGTTGYEQYF.

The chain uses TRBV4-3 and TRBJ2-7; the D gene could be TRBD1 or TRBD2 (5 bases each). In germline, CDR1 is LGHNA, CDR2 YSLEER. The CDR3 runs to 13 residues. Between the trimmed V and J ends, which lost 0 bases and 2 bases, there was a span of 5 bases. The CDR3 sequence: CASSQEGAYEQYF. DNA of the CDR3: TGCGCCAGCAGCCAAGAGGGGGCCTACGAGCAGTACTTC.

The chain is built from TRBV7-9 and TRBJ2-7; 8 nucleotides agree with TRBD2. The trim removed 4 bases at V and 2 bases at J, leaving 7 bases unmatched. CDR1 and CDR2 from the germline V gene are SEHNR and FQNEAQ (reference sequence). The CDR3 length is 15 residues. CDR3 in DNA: TGTGCCAGCAGCTCCGGGACTAGGTCACCCTACGAGCAGTACTTC. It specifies CASSSGTRSPYEQYF.

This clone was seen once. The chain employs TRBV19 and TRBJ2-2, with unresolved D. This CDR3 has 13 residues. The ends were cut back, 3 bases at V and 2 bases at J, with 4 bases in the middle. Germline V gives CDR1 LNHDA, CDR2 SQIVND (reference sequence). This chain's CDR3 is CASSIQNTGELFF. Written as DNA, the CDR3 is TGTGCCAGTAGTATCCAAAACACCGGGGAGCTGTTTTTT.

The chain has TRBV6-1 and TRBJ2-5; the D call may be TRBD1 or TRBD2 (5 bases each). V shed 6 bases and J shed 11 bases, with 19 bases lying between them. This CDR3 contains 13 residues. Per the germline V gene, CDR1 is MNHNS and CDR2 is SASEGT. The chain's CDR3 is CASSEQGSWEQYF. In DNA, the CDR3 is TGTGCCAGCAGCGAGCAGGGATCGTGGGAGCAGTACTTC.

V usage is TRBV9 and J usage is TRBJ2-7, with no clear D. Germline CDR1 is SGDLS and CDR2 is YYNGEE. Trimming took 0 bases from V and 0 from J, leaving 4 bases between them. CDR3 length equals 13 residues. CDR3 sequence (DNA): TGTGCCAGCAGCGTAGGCAACTCCTACGAGCAGTACTTC. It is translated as CASSVGNSYEQYF.

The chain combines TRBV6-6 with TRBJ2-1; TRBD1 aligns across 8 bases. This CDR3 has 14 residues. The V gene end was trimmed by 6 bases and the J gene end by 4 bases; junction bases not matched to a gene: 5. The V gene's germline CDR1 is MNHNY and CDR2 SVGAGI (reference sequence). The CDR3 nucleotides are TGTGCCAGCAGCTCGGGACAGGAGTACAATGAGCAGTTCTTC. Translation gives CASSSGQEYNEQFF.

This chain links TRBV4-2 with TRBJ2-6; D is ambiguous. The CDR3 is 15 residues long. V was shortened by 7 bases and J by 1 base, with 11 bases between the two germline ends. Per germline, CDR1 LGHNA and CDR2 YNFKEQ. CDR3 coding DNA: TGTGCCAGCACCACAAGGGTGTCTGGGGCCAACGTCCTGACTTTC. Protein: CASTTRVSGANVLTF.

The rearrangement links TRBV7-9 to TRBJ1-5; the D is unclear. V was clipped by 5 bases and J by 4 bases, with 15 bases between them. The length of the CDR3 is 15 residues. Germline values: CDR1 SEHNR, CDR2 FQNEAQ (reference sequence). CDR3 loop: CASSPAAVLNQPQHF. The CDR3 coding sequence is TGTGCCAGCAGCCCAGCCGCCGTCCTAAATCAGCCCCAGCATTTT.

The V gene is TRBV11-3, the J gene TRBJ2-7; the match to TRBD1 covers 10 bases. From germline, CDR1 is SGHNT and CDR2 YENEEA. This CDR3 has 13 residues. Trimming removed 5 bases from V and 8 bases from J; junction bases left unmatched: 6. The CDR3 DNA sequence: TGTGCCAGCAGCAGGGACAGGGGCTCTCAGCAGTACTTC. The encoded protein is CASSRDRGSQQYF.

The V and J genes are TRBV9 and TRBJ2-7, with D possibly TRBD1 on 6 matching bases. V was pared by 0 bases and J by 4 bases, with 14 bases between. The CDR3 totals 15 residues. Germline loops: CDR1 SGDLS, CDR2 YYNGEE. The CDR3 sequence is CASSVASGELYEQYF. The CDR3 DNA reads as TGTGCCAGCAGCGTAGCGTCAGGGGAATTGTACGAGCAGTACTTC.

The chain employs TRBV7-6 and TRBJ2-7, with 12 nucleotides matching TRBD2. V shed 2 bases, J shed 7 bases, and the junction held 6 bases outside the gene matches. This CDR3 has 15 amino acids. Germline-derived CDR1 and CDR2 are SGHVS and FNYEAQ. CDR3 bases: TGTGCCAGCAGCTTAAGACTAGCGGGAGTCGAAGAGCAGTACTTC. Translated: CASSLRLAGVEEQYF. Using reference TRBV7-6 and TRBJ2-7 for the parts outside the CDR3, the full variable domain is GAGVSQSPRYKVTKRGQDVALRCDPISGHVSLYWYRQALGQGPEFLTYFNYEAQQDKSGLPNDRFSAERPEGSISTLTIQRTEQRDSAMYRCASSLRLAGVEEQYFGPGTRLTVT.

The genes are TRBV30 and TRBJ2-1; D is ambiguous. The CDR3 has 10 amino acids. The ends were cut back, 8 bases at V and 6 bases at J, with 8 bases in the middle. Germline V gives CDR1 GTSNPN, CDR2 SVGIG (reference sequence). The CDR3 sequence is CALDANEQFF. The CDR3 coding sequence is TGTGCCCTGGACGCCAATGAGCAGTTCTTC.

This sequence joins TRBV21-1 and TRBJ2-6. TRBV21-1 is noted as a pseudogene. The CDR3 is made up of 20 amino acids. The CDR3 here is CASSKSNPGPQKSGANVLTF. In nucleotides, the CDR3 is TGTGCCAGCAGCAAATCGAACCCGGGACCACAAAAATCTGGGGCCAACGTCCTGACTTTC.

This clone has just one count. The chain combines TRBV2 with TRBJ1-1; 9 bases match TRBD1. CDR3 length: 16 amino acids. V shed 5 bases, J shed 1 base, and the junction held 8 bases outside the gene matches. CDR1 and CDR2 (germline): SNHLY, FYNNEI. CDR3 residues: CASSPGTGRGNTEAFF. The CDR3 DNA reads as TGTGCCAGCAGTCCCGGGACAGGGAGGGGGAACACTGAAGCTTTCTTT.

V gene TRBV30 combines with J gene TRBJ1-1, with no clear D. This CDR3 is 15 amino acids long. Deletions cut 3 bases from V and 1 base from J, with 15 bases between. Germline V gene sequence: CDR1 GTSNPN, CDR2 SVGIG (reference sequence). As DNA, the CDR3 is TGTGCCTGGAGCAGCCGAGGACCGGGGAACACTGAAGCTTTCTTT. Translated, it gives CAWSSRGPGNTEAFF.

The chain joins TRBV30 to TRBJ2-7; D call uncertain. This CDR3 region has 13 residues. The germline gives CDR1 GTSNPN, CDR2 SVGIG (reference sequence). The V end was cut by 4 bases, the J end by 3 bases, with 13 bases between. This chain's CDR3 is CAWTPPDNYEQYF. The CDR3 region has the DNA TGTGCCTGGACCCCCCCAGATAACTACGAGCAGTACTTC.

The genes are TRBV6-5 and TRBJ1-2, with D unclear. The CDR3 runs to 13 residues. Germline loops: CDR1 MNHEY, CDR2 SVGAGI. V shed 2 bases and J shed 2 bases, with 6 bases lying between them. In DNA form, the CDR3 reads TGTGCCAGCAGTTACGTAAACAACTATGGCTACACCTTC. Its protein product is CASSYVNNYGYTF.

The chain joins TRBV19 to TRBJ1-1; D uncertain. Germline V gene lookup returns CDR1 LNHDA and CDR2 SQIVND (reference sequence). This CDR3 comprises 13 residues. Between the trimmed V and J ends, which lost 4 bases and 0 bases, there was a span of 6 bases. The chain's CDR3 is CASSRVVNTEAFF. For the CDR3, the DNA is TGTGCCAGTAGTAGAGTGGTGAACACTGAAGCTTTCTTT.

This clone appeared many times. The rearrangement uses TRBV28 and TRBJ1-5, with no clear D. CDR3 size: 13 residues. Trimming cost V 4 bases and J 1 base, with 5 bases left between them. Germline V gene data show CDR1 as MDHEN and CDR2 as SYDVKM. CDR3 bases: TGTGCCAGCAGTTCCCGGAGCAATCAGCCCCAGCATTTT. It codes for CASSSRSNQPQHF. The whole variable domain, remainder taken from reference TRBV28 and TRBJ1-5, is DVKVTQSSRYLVKRTGEKVFLECVQDMDHENMFWYRQDPGLGLRLIYFSYDVKMKEKGDIPEGYSVSREKKERFSLILESASTNQTSMYLCASSSRSNQPQHFGDGTRLSIL.

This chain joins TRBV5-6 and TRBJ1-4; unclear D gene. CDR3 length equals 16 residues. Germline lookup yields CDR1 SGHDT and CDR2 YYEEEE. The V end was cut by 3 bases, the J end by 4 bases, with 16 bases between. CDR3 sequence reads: CASSSYDGSLNEKLFF. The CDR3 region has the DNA TGTGCCAGCAGCTCCTACGACGGATCACTTAATGAAAAACTGTTTTTT.

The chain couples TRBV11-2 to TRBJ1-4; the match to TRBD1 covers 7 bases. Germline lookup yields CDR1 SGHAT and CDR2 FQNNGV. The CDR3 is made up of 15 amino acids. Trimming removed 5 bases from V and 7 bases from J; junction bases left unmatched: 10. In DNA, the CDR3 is TGTGCCAGCAGCCCCCGACAGGGACTAGGTGAAAAACTGTTTTTT. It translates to CASSPRQGLGEKLFF.

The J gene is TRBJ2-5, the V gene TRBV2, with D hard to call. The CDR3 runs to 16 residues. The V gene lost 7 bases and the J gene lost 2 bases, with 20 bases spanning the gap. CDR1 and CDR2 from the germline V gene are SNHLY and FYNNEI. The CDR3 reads CASKLRPWAEQETQYF. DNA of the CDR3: TGTGCCAGCAAATTAAGGCCATGGGCCGAACAAGAGACCCAGTACTTC.

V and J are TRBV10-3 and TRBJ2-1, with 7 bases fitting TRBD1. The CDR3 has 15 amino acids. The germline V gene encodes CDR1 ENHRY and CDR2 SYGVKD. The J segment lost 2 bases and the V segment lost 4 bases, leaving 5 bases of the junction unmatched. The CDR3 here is CAISGDRAPYNEQFF. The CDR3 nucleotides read TGTGCCATCAGTGGCGACAGGGCCCCCTACAATGAGCAGTTCTTC.

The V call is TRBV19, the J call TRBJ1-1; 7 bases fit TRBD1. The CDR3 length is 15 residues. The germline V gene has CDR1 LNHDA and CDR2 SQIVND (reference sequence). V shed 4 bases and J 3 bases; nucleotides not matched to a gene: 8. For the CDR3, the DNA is TGTGCCAGTAGTAAGGGCGGACAGGAAGACACTGAAGCTTTCTTT. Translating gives CASSKGGQEDTEAFF.